This T cell receptor beta chain comes out of a study of blood T cell repertoires in COVID-19. Turning to the study itself: Material from acute and convalescent COVID-19 was sourced from the United States, Italy and Spain.

The count of this clone is one. Assay used: immunoSEQ multiplex PCR; TCRdb lists only in-frame clones, some missing. The sample includes 200,000 to 250,000 clones, around three quarters of them seen just once. The origin of this receptor is a woman in her 70s with acute or convalescent COVID-19. The sample comprised peripheral blood.

The CDR3 region is CATSHQLEAGELFF. The CDR3 DNA reads TGTGCCACCAGTCACCAGCTAGAAGCCGGGGAGCTGTTTTTT. The chain joins TRBV24-1 to TRBJ2-2; D is undetermined. V shed 6 bases and J shed 6 bases, with 13 bases lying between them. Germline loops: CDR1 KGHDR, CDR2 SFDVKD. This CDR3 has 14 amino acids.